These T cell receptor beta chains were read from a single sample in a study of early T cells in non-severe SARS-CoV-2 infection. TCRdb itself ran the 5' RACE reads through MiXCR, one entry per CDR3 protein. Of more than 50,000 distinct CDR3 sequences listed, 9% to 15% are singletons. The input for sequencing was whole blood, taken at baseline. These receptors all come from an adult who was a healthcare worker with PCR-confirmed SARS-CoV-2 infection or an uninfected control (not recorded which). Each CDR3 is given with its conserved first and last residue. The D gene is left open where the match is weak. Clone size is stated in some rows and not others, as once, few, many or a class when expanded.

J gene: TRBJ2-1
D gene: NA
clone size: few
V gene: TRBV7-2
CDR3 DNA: TGTGCCAGCAGCTTTCTAGCGCGAAAGGAGGAGTTCTTC
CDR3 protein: CASSFLARKEEFF

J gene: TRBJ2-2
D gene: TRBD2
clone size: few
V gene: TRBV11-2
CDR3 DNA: TGTGCCAGCAGCTTTTTGTCTAGCGGGAGAGAGCTGTTTTTT
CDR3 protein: CASSFLSSGRELFF

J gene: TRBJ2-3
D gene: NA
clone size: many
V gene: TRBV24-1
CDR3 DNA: TGTGCCACCAGTGAGATCGGAGGAGATACGCAGTATTTT
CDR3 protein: CATSEIGGDTQYF

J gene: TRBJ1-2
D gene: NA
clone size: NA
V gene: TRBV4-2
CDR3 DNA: TGTGCCAGCAGCCAAGAAGTGGGCGGAAGACAGCGGGGCTACACCTTC
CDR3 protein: CASSQEVGGRQRGYTF

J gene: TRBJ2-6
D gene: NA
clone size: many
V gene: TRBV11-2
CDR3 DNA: TGTGCCAGCAGCGCTGGGGCCAACGTCCTGACTTTC
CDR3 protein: CASSAGANVLTF

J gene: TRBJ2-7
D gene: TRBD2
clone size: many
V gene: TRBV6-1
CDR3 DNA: TGTGCCAGCAGTCCCCACCGACTAGCGGGTGCCTACGAGCAGTACTTC
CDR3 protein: CASSPHRLAGAYEQYF

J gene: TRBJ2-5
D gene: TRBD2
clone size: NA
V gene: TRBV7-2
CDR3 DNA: TGTGCCAGCAGCCCGTGGGATAGCGGGAGGGTCGGACAGACCCAGTACTTC
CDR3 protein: CASSPWDSGRVGQTQYF

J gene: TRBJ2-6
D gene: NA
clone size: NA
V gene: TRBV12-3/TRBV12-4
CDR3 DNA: TGTGCCAGCAGTTCTAGGGCTGGGGCCAACGTCCTGACTTTC
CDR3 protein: CASSSRAGANVLTF

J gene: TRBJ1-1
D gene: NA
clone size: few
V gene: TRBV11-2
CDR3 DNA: TGTGCCAGCAGCCATGCTAGGACGACAACTGAAGCTTTCTTT
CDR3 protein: CASSHARTTTEAFF

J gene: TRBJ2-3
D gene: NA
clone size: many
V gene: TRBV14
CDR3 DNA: TGTGCCAGCAGCCAAGATATTGCTACAGATACGCAGTATTTT
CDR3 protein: CASSQDIATDTQYF

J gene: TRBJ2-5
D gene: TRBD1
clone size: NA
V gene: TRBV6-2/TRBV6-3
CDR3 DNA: TGTGCCAGCCTGACCGACAGGGATCGCCAAGAGACCCAGTACTTC
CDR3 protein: CASLTDRDRQETQYF

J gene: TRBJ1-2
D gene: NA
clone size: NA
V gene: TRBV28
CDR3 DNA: TGTGCCAGCACCATGACACTTGGGTATGGCTACACCTTC
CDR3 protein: CASTMTLGYGYTF

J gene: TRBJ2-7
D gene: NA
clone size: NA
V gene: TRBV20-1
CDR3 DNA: TGCAGTGCTCCGGGACCCTACGAGCAGTACTTC
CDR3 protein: CSAPGPYEQYF

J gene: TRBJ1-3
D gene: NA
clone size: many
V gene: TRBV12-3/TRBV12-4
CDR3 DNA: TGTGCCAGCAGTAAGCGGGACAATCCTGGAAACACCATATATTTT
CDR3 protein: CASSKRDNPGNTIYF

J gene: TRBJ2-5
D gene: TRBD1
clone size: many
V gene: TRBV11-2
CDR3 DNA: TGTGCCAGCAGCCGACAGGGTTACCAAGAGACCCAGTACTTC
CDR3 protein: CASSRQGYQETQYF

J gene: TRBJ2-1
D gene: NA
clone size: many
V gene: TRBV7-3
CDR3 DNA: TGTGCCAGCGGAGGGTCTCGGGATGGTGAGCAGTTCTTC
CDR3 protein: CASGGSRDGEQFF

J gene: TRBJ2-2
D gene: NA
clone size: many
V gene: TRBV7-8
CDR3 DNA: TGTGCCAGCAGCTCAAGCCCGCTAGTCTGGTACGGGGAGCTGTTTTTT
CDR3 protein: CASSSSPLVWYGELFF

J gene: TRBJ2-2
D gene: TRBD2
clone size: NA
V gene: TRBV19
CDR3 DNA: TGTGCCAGTAGTTTGGGACTAGCGGGGACCGGGGAGCTGTTTTTT
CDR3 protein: CASSLGLAGTGELFF

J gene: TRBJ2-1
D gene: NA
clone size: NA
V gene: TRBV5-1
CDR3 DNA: TGCGCCAGCAGCCAGTTAGGGGCAGGGAGAAATGAGCAGTTCTTC
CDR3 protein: CASSQLGAGRNEQFF

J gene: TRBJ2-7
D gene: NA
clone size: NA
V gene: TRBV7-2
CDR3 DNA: TGTGCCAGCAGCCGATACGGTGGGGGCGCGGGCGAGCAGTACTTC
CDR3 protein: CASSRYGGGAGEQYF

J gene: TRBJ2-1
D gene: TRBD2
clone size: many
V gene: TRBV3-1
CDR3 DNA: TGTGCCAGCAGCCAAGATAGACTAGCCTGGGAGGGATCCTACAATGAGCAGTTCTTC
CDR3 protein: CASSQDRLAWEGSYNEQFF

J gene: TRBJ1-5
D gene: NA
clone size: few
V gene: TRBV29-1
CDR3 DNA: TGCAGCGTTGGGAATCAGCCCCAGCATTTT
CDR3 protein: CSVGNQPQHF

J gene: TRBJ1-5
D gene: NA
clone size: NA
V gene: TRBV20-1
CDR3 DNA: TGCAGTGCCAGACCCCTAGGGAATCAGCCCCAGCATTTT
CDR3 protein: CSARPLGNQPQHF

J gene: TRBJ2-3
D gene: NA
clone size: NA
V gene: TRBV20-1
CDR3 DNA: TGCAGTGCTATCGGCACTCTAAGCACAGATACGCAGTATTTT
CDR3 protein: CSAIGTLSTDTQYF

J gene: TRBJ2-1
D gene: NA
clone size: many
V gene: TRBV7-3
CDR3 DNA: TGTGCCAGCAGCTCCACTAAGAATGAGCAGTTCTTC
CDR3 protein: CASSSTKNEQFF

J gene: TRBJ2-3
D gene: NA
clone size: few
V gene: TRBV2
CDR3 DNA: TGTGCCAACAGTGTGACAGATACGCAGTATTTT
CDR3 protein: CANSVTDTQYF

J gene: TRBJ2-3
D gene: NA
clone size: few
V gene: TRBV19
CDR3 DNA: TGTGCCAGTAGTGGGACGGTAAAAGGGACGCAGTATTTT
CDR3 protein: CASSGTVKGTQYF

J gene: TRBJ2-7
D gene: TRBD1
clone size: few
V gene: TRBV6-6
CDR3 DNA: TGTGCCAGCAGTGGACAGGGATACCCATCCTCCTACGAGCAGTACTTC
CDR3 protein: CASSGQGYPSSYEQYF

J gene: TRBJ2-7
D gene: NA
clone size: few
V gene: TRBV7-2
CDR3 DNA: TGTGCCAGCAGCTTAACGGCTTGGTCCGAGCAGTACTTC
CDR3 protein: CASSLTAWSEQYF

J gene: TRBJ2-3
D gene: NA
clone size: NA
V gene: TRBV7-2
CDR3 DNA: TGTGCCAGCAGCTCTCTAGGGGCAGATACGCAGTATTTT
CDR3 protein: CASSSLGADTQYF

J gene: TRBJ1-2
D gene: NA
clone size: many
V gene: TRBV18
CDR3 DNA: TGTGCCAGCTCAGATACCAGGGAGAATGGCTACACCTTC
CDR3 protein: CASSDTRENGYTF

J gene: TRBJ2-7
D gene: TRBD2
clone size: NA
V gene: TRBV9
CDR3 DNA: TGTGCCAGCAGCGCCCCTGGGACTACACCCTACGAGCAGTACTTC
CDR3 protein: CASSAPGTTPYEQYF

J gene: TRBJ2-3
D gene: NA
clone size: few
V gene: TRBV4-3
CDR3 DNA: TGCGCCAGCAGCCAAGAGTTGACTACCGAACGCACAGATACGCAGTATTTT
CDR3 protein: CASSQELTTERTDTQYF

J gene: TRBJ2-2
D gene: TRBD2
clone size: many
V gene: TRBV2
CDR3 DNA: TGTGCCAGCAGGGGAATGGCTAGCGGGAACACCGGGGAGCTGTTTTTT
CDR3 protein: CASRGMASGNTGELFF

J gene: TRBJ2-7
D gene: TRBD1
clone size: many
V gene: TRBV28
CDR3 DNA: TGTGCCAGCAGTACCGGGACAGGGCGATACGAGCAGTACTTC
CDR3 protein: CASSTGTGRYEQYF

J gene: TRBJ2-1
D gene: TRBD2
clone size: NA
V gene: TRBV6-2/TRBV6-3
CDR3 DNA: TGTGCCAGCAGTTACCGACCGAGCGGGAGCTCCTACAATGAGCAGTTCTTC
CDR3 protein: CASSYRPSGSSYNEQFF

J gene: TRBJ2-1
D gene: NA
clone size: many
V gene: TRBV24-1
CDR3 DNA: TGTGCCACCAGTGGTAGCACACCCTACAATGAGCAGTTCTTC
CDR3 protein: CATSGSTPYNEQFF

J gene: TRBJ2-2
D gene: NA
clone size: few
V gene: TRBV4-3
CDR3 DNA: TGCGCCAGCAGCCCGTCTAGCTCGCCGAACACCGGGGAGCTGTTTTTT
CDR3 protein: CASSPSSSPNTGELFF

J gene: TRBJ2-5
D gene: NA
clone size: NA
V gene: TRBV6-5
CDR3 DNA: TGTGCCAGCAGGTTGGGACCGCTGGAGACCCAGTACTTC
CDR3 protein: CASRLGPLETQYF

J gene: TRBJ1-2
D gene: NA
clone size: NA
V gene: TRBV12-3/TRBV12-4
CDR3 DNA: TGTGCCAGCAGTTTATGGACAGAGTATGGCTACACCTTC
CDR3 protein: CASSLWTEYGYTF

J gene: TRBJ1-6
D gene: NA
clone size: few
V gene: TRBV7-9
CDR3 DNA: TGTGCCAGCAGCTTCGATATATCGACACCTGGAAATTCACCCCTCCACTTT
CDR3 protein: CASSFDISTPGNSPLHF

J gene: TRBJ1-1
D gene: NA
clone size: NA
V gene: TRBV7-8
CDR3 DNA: TGTGCCAGCAGCTTAGCGCCCGGACAGTATATGAACACTGAAGCTTTCTTT
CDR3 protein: CASSLAPGQYMNTEAFF

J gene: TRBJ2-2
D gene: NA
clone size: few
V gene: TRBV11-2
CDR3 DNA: TGTGCCAGCAGCGGGCGGAGGGCCGGGACCGGGGAGCTGTTTTTT
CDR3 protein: CASSGRRAGTGELFF

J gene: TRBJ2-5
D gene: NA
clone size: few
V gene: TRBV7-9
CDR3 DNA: TGTGCCAGCAGCTTAGCTTTGGCGGAAAAAGAGACCCAGTACTTC
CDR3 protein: CASSLALAEKETQYF

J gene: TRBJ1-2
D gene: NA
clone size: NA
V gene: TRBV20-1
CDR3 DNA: TGCAGTGCTAGCTTCAATGGAGGCTACACCTTC
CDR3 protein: CSASFNGGYTF

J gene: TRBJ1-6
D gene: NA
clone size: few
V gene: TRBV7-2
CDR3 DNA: TGTGCCAGCAGCTTAGTAGCACAGGATAATTCACCCCTCCACTTT
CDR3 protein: CASSLVAQDNSPLHF

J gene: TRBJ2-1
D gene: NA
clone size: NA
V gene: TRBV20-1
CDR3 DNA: TGCAGTGCTAGGCCGCTATTACAGACTTACAATGAGCAGTTCTTC
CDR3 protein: CSARPLLQTYNEQFF

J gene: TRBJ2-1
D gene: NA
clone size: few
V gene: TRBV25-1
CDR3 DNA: TGTGCCAGCAGAAGAGGGGGCTACAATGAGCAGTTCTTC
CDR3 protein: CASRRGGYNEQFF

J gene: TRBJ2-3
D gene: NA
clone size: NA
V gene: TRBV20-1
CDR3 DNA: TGCAGTGCTAGAGGGAGCCCAGATACGCAGTATTTT
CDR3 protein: CSARGSPDTQYF

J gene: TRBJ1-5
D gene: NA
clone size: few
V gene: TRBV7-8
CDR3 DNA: TGTGCCAGCAGCTACTCGACAGACTTTAGTAATCAGCCCCAGCATTTT
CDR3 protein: CASSYSTDFSNQPQHF